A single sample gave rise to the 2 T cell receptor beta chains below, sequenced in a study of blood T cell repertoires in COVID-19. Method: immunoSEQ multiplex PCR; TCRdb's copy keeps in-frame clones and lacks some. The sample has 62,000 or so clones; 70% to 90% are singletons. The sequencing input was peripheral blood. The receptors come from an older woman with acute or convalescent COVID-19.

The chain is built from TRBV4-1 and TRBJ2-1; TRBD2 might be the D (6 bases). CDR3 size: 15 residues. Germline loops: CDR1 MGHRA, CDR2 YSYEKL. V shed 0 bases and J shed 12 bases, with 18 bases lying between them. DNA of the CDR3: TGCGCCAGCAGCCAAGATCGAACTATCAGGAGGGGGCAGTTCTTC. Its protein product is CASSQDRTIRRGQFF.

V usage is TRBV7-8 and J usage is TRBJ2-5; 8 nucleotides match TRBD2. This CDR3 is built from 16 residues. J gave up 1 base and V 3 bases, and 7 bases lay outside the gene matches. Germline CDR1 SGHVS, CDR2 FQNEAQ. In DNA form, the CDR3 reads TGTGCCAGCAGCTTGCGGGGGGCACCTGGCCAAGAGACCCAGTACTTC. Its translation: CASSLRGAPGQETQYF.